A selection of T cell receptor beta chains follows, all from one sample in a study of shared clonotypes between healthy human individuals. Assay: immunoSEQ multiplex PCR; the TCRdb copy retains only in-frame clones and omits some. This sample yields about 2 million clones, of which around 96% are seen a single time; under 1.5% belongs to the top ten. Sequenced input: naive CD8+ T cells sorted from blood. The receptors here all came from a man between 18 and 29 years old in good health. Both conserved end residues are part of each CDR3. The D gene is left open where the match is weak. Size is omitted from some rows. Given values are once, few, many or a class for expanded clones.

d_gene: TRBD2
j_gene: TRBJ2-3
abundance: once
v_gene: TRBV13
CDR3nt: TGTGCCAGCAGCTTAAGTCTGGCGGGGGGACCTCAGCAGTATTTT
CDR3aa: CASSLSLAGGPQQYF

d_gene: TRBD2
j_gene: TRBJ2-1
abundance: -
v_gene: TRBV29-1
CDR3nt: TGCAGCGTGACCGGGACTAGCGCCTTCCCTGGGTACAATGAGCAGTTCTTC
CDR3aa: CSVTGTSAFPGYNEQFF

d_gene: -
j_gene: TRBJ2-1
abundance: -
v_gene: TRBV7-2
CDR3nt: TGTGCCAGCAGCATACCAACCCGGAATGAGCAGTTCTTC
CDR3aa: CASSIPTRNEQFF

d_gene: TRBD2
j_gene: TRBJ2-7
abundance: few
v_gene: TRBV27
CDR3nt: TGTGCCAGCAGCCCATCCCTAGCGGAGCGTTCCTACGAGCAGTACTTC
CDR3aa: CASSPSLAERSYEQYF

d_gene: -
j_gene: TRBJ2-7
abundance: -
v_gene: TRBV13
CDR3nt: TGTGCCAGCCCTTCCCGGGACCCTTTCTACGAGCAGTACTTC
CDR3aa: CASPSRDPFYEQYF

d_gene: -
j_gene: TRBJ1-1
abundance: -
v_gene: TRBV30
CDR3nt: TGTGCCTTTCATCTGAGTCCTGAAGCTTTCTTT
CDR3aa: CAFHLSPEAFF

d_gene: -
j_gene: TRBJ1-1
abundance: few
v_gene: TRBV19
CDR3nt: TGTGCCAGTAATCTGGGCACTGAAGCTTTCTTT
CDR3aa: CASNLGTEAFF

d_gene: TRBD2
j_gene: TRBJ2-1
abundance: -
v_gene: TRBV4-1
CDR3nt: TGCGCCAGCAGCCAAGTGGGGTCTAGCGGGACCTACAATGAGCAGTTCTTC
CDR3aa: CASSQVGSSGTYNEQFF

d_gene: -
j_gene: TRBJ2-7
abundance: -
v_gene: TRBV5-6
CDR3nt: TGTGCCAGCAGCTCCTGGACAGATACCTACGAGCAGTACTTC
CDR3aa: CASSSWTDTYEQYF

d_gene: -
j_gene: TRBJ2-7
abundance: -
v_gene: TRBV5-8
CDR3nt: TGTGCCAGCAGCTTGGGAACTACAGGAATCTCCTACGAGCAGTACTTC
CDR3aa: CASSLGTTGISYEQYF

d_gene: -
j_gene: TRBJ1-1
abundance: once
v_gene: TRBV7-3
CDR3nt: TGTGCCAGCAGCCCCAGTGGGGGGAACACTGAAGCTTTCTTT
CDR3aa: CASSPSGGNTEAFF

d_gene: -
j_gene: TRBJ1-3
abundance: -
v_gene: TRBV9
CDR3nt: TGTGCCAGCAGCGTATTCCAGGGCTCTGGAAACACCATATATTTT
CDR3aa: CASSVFQGSGNTIYF

d_gene: TRBD2
j_gene: TRBJ2-1
abundance: -
v_gene: TRBV5-1
CDR3nt: TGCGCCAGCAGCTTTAGCGGGCGCGTCGATGAGCAGTTCTTC
CDR3aa: CASSFSGRVDEQFF

d_gene: TRBD1
j_gene: TRBJ1-1
abundance: -
v_gene: TRBV10-1
CDR3nt: TGCGCCAGCAGTGAAGGACAGGGCACTGAAGCTTTCTTT
CDR3aa: CASSEGQGTEAFF

d_gene: -
j_gene: TRBJ2-7
abundance: -
v_gene: TRBV7-9
CDR3nt: TGTGCCAGCGCCGGGTCCGGGCCCAGCTACGAGCAGTACTTC
CDR3aa: CASAGSGPSYEQYF

d_gene: -
j_gene: TRBJ1-2
abundance: -
v_gene: TRBV6-5
CDR3nt: TGTGCCAGCAGTTACGAACCAGACAACCTTTATGGCTACACCTTC
CDR3aa: CASSYEPDNLYGYTF

d_gene: -
j_gene: TRBJ1-2
abundance: -
v_gene: TRBV7-9
CDR3nt: TGTGCCAGCAGCTTAGACAGGGCGACCTATAACTATGGCTACACCTTC
CDR3aa: CASSLDRATYNYGYTF

d_gene: TRBD1
j_gene: TRBJ1-1
abundance: -
v_gene: TRBV11-3
CDR3nt: TGTGCCAGCAGCAGCCGGGACAGGGGGAACACTGAAGCTTTCTTT
CDR3aa: CASSSRDRGNTEAFF

d_gene: -
j_gene: TRBJ2-7
abundance: -
v_gene: TRBV4-1
CDR3nt: TGCGCCAGCAGCCCCAGCTCACCTGGGCACGAGCAGTACTTC
CDR3aa: CASSPSSPGHEQYF

d_gene: -
j_gene: TRBJ2-2
abundance: -
v_gene: TRBV6-1
CDR3nt: TGTGCCAGCAGTGACACAACTGTGTACACCGGGGAGCTGTTTTTT
CDR3aa: CASSDTTVYTGELFF

d_gene: -
j_gene: TRBJ2-1
abundance: -
v_gene: TRBV11-1
CDR3nt: TGTGCCAGCAGCTTACCGGGGGTGGGAACCCACAATGAGCAGTTCTTC
CDR3aa: CASSLPGVGTHNEQFF

d_gene: -
j_gene: TRBJ1-2
abundance: -
v_gene: TRBV15
CDR3nt: TGTGCCACCAGCAGTCGCCGGGACCCAGCTAACTATGGCTACACCTTC
CDR3aa: CATSSRRDPANYGYTF

d_gene: -
j_gene: TRBJ2-1
abundance: -
v_gene: TRBV27
CDR3nt: TGTGCCAGCAGTTTATCGAGCCTAGCGCTAGCCTACAATGAGCAGTTCTTC
CDR3aa: CASSLSSLALAYNEQFF

d_gene: -
j_gene: TRBJ1-4
abundance: -
v_gene: TRBV10-2
CDR3nt: TGCGCCACCAAAGAGGAGGTAATTGGTGAAAAACTGTTTTTT
CDR3aa: CATKEEVIGEKLFF

d_gene: TRBD2
j_gene: TRBJ2-2
abundance: -
v_gene: TRBV6-5
CDR3nt: TGTGCCAGCAGTTCTACTAGCGGGAGCGCCGGGGAGCTGTTTTTT
CDR3aa: CASSSTSGSAGELFF

d_gene: -
j_gene: TRBJ1-1
abundance: -
v_gene: TRBV19
CDR3nt: TGTGCCAGTAGTCTCCGGGGGGCTGAAGCTTTCTTT
CDR3aa: CASSLRGAEAFF

d_gene: -
j_gene: TRBJ1-2
abundance: once
v_gene: TRBV19
CDR3nt: TGTGCCAGTAGTATAGTTCCTCTGGTTTCCTATGGCTACACCTTC
CDR3aa: CASSIVPLVSYGYTF

d_gene: -
j_gene: TRBJ2-1
abundance: -
v_gene: TRBV30
CDR3nt: TGTGCCTGGAGTGGAGGGGAGCGGGCAAGCTCCTACAATGAGCAGTTCTTC
CDR3aa: CAWSGGERASSYNEQFF

d_gene: -
j_gene: TRBJ1-4
abundance: -
v_gene: TRBV11-2
CDR3nt: TGTGCCAGCAGCATAGGGGTTGCAACTAATGAAAAACTGTTTTTT
CDR3aa: CASSIGVATNEKLFF

d_gene: -
j_gene: TRBJ2-5
abundance: -
v_gene: TRBV11-2
CDR3nt: TGTGCCAGCAGCACCCATCTAGGAAACCAAGAGACCCAGTACTTC
CDR3aa: CASSTHLGNQETQYF

d_gene: -
j_gene: TRBJ2-1
abundance: -
v_gene: TRBV19
CDR3nt: TGTGCCAGTAGTATATCGAGCCTCCCTGCTAATGAGCAGTTCTTC
CDR3aa: CASSISSLPANEQFF

d_gene: TRBD2
j_gene: TRBJ2-7
abundance: -
v_gene: TRBV2
CDR3nt: TGTGCCAGCACCGGACTAGCGGACCGCTACGAGCAGTACTTC
CDR3aa: CASTGLADRYEQYF

d_gene: TRBD1
j_gene: TRBJ1-1
abundance: -
v_gene: TRBV13
CDR3nt: TGTGCCAGCAGCTCCCCCGGACAGGGTACGGTGAACATTGAAGCTTTCTTT
CDR3aa: CASSSPGQGTVNIEAFF

d_gene: TRBD2
j_gene: TRBJ2-7
abundance: -
v_gene: TRBV6-1
CDR3nt: TGTGCCACTCGGGGGGGGGCTAGTATCTACGAGCAGTACTTC
CDR3aa: CATRGGASIYEQYF

d_gene: -
j_gene: TRBJ2-7
abundance: once
v_gene: TRBV5-1
CDR3nt: TGCGCCAGCAGCTTGGAGGCCAGGGCGACAAATCGCTACGAGCAGTACTTC
CDR3aa: CASSLEARATNRYEQYF

d_gene: TRBD2
j_gene: TRBJ2-7
abundance: few
v_gene: TRBV6-1
CDR3nt: TGTGCCAGCAGTGAAGACAGGACTAGCGGCCACGAGCAGTACTTC
CDR3aa: CASSEDRTSGHEQYF

d_gene: -
j_gene: TRBJ2-7
abundance: -
v_gene: TRBV14
CDR3nt: TGTGCCAGCAGCCCCACCTGGTCTAGCTCCTACGAGCAGTACTTC
CDR3aa: CASSPTWSSSYEQYF

d_gene: TRBD1
j_gene: TRBJ2-2
abundance: -
v_gene: TRBV6-5
CDR3nt: TGTGCCAGCAGTTTCACAGGGGAGAACACCGGGGAGCTGTTTTTT
CDR3aa: CASSFTGENTGELFF

d_gene: TRBD2
j_gene: TRBJ2-5
abundance: -
v_gene: TRBV7-9
CDR3nt: TGTGCCAGCAGCTTAATGTGGGGAGGGGAGACCCAGTACTTC
CDR3aa: CASSLMWGGETQYF

d_gene: TRBD1
j_gene: TRBJ2-2
abundance: -
v_gene: TRBV7-8
CDR3nt: TGTGCCAGCAGCCCCCGGGACAGCCACACCGGGGAGCTGTTTTTT
CDR3aa: CASSPRDSHTGELFF

d_gene: TRBD1
j_gene: TRBJ2-7
abundance: -
v_gene: TRBV5-4
CDR3nt: TGTGCCAGCAGCGTGGGACAGGGTATCTACGAGCAGTACTTC
CDR3aa: CASSVGQGIYEQYF

d_gene: -
j_gene: TRBJ1-6
abundance: -
v_gene: TRBV23-1
CDR3nt: TGCGCCGCATATATGTCAGGGAGCGGTTCACCCCTCCACTTT
CDR3aa: CAAYMSGSGSPLHF

d_gene: -
j_gene: TRBJ2-7
abundance: -
v_gene: TRBV6-5
CDR3nt: TGTGCCAGCAGTGTTCACAGGGAGTACGAGCAGTACTTC
CDR3aa: CASSVHREYEQYF

d_gene: -
j_gene: TRBJ2-7
abundance: -
v_gene: TRBV4-1
CDR3nt: TGCGCCAGCAGCCAAGATGGGGCAGGTACCTACGAGCAGTACTTC
CDR3aa: CASSQDGAGTYEQYF

d_gene: -
j_gene: TRBJ1-2
abundance: -
v_gene: TRBV5-6
CDR3nt: TGTGCCAGCAGCGGAGATGGAGGCTACACCTTC
CDR3aa: CASSGDGGYTF

d_gene: -
j_gene: TRBJ2-7
abundance: -
v_gene: TRBV11-2
CDR3nt: TGTGCCAGCAGCCTGGGCGGGGCAGGGTGGGAGCAGTACTTC
CDR3aa: CASSLGGAGWEQYF